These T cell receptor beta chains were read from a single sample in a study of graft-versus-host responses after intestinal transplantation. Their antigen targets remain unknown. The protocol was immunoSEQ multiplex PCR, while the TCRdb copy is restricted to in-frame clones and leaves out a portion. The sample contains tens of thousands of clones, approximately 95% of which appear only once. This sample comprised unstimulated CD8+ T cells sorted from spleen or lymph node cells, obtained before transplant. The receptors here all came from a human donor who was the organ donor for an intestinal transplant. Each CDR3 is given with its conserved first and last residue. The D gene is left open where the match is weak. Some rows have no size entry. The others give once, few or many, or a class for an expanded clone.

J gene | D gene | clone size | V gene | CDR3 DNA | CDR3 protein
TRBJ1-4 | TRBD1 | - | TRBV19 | TGTGCCAGTAAATTGACAGGGCTTGGCGCAACTAATGAAAAACTGTTTTTT | CASKLTGLGATNEKLFF
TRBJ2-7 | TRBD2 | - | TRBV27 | TGTGCCAGCAGTCCCCTCGGCGGGGGCTACGAGCAGTACTTC | CASSPLGGGYEQYF
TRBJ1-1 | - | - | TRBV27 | TGTGCCAGCAGTTTATCGAGGGATAGCACTGAAGCTTTCTTT | CASSLSRDSTEAFF
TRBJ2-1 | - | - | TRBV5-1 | TGCGCCAGCAGCTTGCACGGCCGGGACTTTCCCTACAATGAGCAGTTCTTC | CASSLHGRDFPYNEQFF
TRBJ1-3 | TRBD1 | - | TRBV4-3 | TGCGCCAGCAGCCAAGATTGGATTTCCCTCAGGGGGTGGAACACCATATATTTT | CASSQDWISLRGWNTIYF
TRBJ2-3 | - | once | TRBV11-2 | TGTGCCAGCAGCTTAGCAGACCCACGCCCCACAGATACGCAGTATTTT | CASSLADPRPTDTQYF
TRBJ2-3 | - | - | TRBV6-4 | TGTGCCAGCAGTGAAAGGGTGCTCTCTAGCACAGATACGCAGTATTTT | CASSERVLSSTDTQYF
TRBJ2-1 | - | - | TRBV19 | TGTGCCAGTAGTATAGGGGGACGATACAATGAGCAGTTCTTC | CASSIGGRYNEQFF
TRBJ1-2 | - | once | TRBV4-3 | TGCGCCAGCAGCCAAGATCGTTCTAACTATGGCTACACCTTC | CASSQDRSNYGYTF
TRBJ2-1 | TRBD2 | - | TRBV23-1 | TGCGCCAGCAGTCAACCTCCAGCTAGCGGGGATGAGCAGTTCTTC | CASSQPPASGDEQFF
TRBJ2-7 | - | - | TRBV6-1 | TGTGCCAGCAGTGAATTAGCAGGGTATGGGCAGCAGTACTTC | CASSELAGYGQQYF
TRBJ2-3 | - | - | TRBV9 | TGTGCCAGCAGCGTAGGGGTCTTTACAGATACGCAGTATTTT | CASSVGVFTDTQYF
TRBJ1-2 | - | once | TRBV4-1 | TGCGCCAGCAGCCAAGATGTTTACAGTTTCTACACCTTC | CASSQDVYSFYTF
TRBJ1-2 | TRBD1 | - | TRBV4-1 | TGCGCCAGCAGCCAAGCCCCCGGGACAGACTATGGCTACACCTTC | CASSQAPGTDYGYTF